The TCR beta chain under discussion was sequenced for a study of T cell changes during pregnancy in multiple sclerosis. Germline V gene sequence: CDR1 ENHRY, CDR2 SYGVKD. Germline trimming cut 7 bases from V and 1 base from J; bases unmatched to any gene: 7. CDR3 length: 15 amino acids. This table comes from immunoSEQ multiplex PCR, and its TCRdb copy is limited to in-frame clones, with some not included. The table lists 93,000 or so clones, roughly 92% of them singletons. The TCR originated in a female donor with multiple sclerosis, enrolled in a pregnancy study. The sequencing used peripheral blood, collected after pregnancy. The chain is built from TRBV10-3 and TRBJ1-1; TRBD1 matches at 9 bases. The CDR3 DNA follows: TGTGCCATCAAGGGGGACAGGGCGTGGAACACTGAAGCTTTCTTT. Translating it yields CAIKGDRAWNTEAFF.